This T cell receptor (beta chain) was recorded in a study of T cells in Graves' hyperthyroidism and ophthalmopathy. TCR beta CDR3 regions were amplified from RNA. HTBI primers drove first-round RT-PCR of the TCR CDR3. One entry per CDR3 protein results from TCRdb running MiXCR on the multiplex PCR reads. The table lists about 540,000 distinct CDR3 sequences, approximately 44% of them singletons, with roughly 8.2% in the top ten. The CDR3 contains 16 residues. V lost 2 bases to trimming and J lost 7 bases; unmatched junction nucleotides: 10. Looked up from germline, CDR1 is DFQATT and CDR2 is SNEGSKA (reference sequence).

The TCR comes from a woman aged 18-29 years with Graves' hyperthyroidism. Sequencing used peripheral blood or thyroid tissue (not recorded which). The chain recombines TRBV20-1 with TRBJ2-2; 10 bases map to TRBD2. CDR3 nucleotides: TGCAGTGCTAGACTCCCTAGCGGGAGTAGGATCGGGGAGCTGTTTTTT. Translation: CSARLPSGSRIGELFF.